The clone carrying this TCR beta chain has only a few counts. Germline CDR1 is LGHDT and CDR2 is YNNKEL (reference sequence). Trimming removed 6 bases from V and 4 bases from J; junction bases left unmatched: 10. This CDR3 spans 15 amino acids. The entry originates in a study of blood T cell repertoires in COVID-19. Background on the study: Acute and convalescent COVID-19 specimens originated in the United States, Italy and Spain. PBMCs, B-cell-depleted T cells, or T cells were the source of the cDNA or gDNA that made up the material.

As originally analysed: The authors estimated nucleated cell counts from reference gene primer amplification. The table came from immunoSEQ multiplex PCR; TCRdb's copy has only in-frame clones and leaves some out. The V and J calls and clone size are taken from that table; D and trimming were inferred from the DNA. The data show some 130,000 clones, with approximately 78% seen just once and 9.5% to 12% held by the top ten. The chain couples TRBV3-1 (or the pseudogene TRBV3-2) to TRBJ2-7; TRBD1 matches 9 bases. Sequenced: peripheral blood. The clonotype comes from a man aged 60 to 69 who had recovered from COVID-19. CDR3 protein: CASSPRQGGMYEQYF. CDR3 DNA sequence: TGTGCCAGCAGTCCGAGACAGGGGGGTATGTACGAGCAGTACTTC.